A selection of T cell receptor beta chains follows, all from one sample in a study of blood T cell repertoires in COVID-19. Generated by immunoSEQ multiplex PCR, the TCRdb table keeps only in-frame clones and is missing some. This table holds roughly 200,000 clones, around nine tenths found once. What was sequenced was peripheral blood. These receptors all come from a man aged 40-49 years with active or convalescent COVID-19. Each CDR3 is given with its conserved first and last residue. The D gene is left open where the match is weak. The size of a clone is reported for some rows only, either as once, few or many, or as a class for expanded clones.

j_gene: TRBJ1-1
v_gene: TRBV7-7
abundance: .
d_gene: TRBD1
CDR3nt: TGTGCTAGCAGCCGAGACAGGGCCACTGAAGCTTTCTTT
CDR3aa: CASSRDRATEAFF

j_gene: TRBJ1-2
v_gene: TRBV29-1
abundance: .
d_gene: .
CDR3nt: TGCACGGTGGAGGAGGGTCTTGGCTACACCTTC
CDR3aa: CTVEEGLGYTF

j_gene: TRBJ2-4
v_gene: TRBV2
abundance: .
d_gene: TRBD1
CDR3nt: TGTGCCAGCAGTGAAAGGGGACAGGTCCTAGCCAAAAACATTCAGTACTTC
CDR3aa: CASSERGQVLAKNIQYF

j_gene: TRBJ2-3
v_gene: TRBV14
abundance: .
d_gene: TRBD1
CDR3nt: TGTGCCAGCAGCCGTCTCACAGGGGCTACTAGCACAGATACGCAGTATTTT
CDR3aa: CASSRLTGATSTDTQYF

j_gene: TRBJ2-7
v_gene: TRBV13
abundance: .
d_gene: TRBD2
CDR3nt: TGTGCCAGCAGCTTAGCGGAGCGGGGGTTCCTCTCCTACGAGCAGTACTTC
CDR3aa: CASSLAERGFLSYEQYF

j_gene: TRBJ1-2
v_gene: TRBV3-1/TRBV3-2
abundance: .
d_gene: .
CDR3nt: TGTGCCAGCAGCCAAGGAGGTAGGCAGGGCTATGGCTACACCTTC
CDR3aa: CASSQGGRQGYGYTF

j_gene: TRBJ2-7
v_gene: TRBV6-5
abundance: .
d_gene: .
CDR3nt: TGTGCCAGCACCCCTACTAGTAACCACTACGAGCAGTACTTC
CDR3aa: CASTPTSNHYEQYF

j_gene: TRBJ1-6
v_gene: TRBV2
abundance: .
d_gene: .
CDR3nt: TGTGCCAGCAGTGATCTCCTTAATTCGCCCCTCCACTTT
CDR3aa: CASSDLLNSPLHF

j_gene: TRBJ1-5
v_gene: TRBV9
abundance: .
d_gene: .
CDR3nt: TGTGCCAGCAGCCTTAGCCTGTACGGACAGCCCCAGCATTTT
CDR3aa: CASSLSLYGQPQHF

j_gene: TRBJ2-1
v_gene: TRBV5-1
abundance: .
d_gene: TRBD2
CDR3nt: TGCGCCAGCAGCTACCCAGATACTAGCGGGGGGGAGTTCTTC
CDR3aa: CASSYPDTSGGEFF

j_gene: TRBJ2-1
v_gene: TRBV11-3
abundance: .
d_gene: .
CDR3nt: TGTGCCAGCAGCTTAGACGGTGAGCAGTTCTTC
CDR3aa: CASSLDGEQFF

j_gene: TRBJ1-2
v_gene: TRBV10-1
abundance: .
d_gene: .
CDR3nt: TGCGCCAGCAGTACCAGGGTTTCTAGTGGCTACACCTTC
CDR3aa: CASSTRVSSGYTF

j_gene: TRBJ2-3
v_gene: TRBV5-4
abundance: .
d_gene: TRBD2
CDR3nt: TGTGCCAGCAGCGGGACTAGCGGACCCACAGATACGCAGTATTTT
CDR3aa: CASSGTSGPTDTQYF

j_gene: TRBJ1-3
v_gene: TRBV28
abundance: .
d_gene: TRBD1
CDR3nt: TGTGCCAGCAGCGACAGGGCACGGGGAAACACCATATATTTT
CDR3aa: CASSDRARGNTIYF

j_gene: TRBJ2-7
v_gene: TRBV7-2
abundance: .
d_gene: TRBD1
CDR3nt: TGTGCCAGCAGCTCGCGGACAGGGACTTACGAGCAGTACTTC
CDR3aa: CASSSRTGTYEQYF

j_gene: TRBJ2-1
v_gene: TRBV27
abundance: few
d_gene: .
CDR3nt: TGTGCCAGCAGTTCTCAAGCATGGACAGCCTCAAGGTGGTCCAATGAGCAGTTCTTC
CDR3aa: CASSSQAWTASRWSNEQFF

j_gene: TRBJ1-6
v_gene: TRBV7-6
abundance: .
d_gene: .
CDR3nt: TGTGCCAGCACCCCACAGACAGGACATAATTCACCCCTCCACTTT
CDR3aa: CASTPQTGHNSPLHF

j_gene: TRBJ2-3
v_gene: TRBV4-3
abundance: .
d_gene: TRBD2
CDR3nt: TGCGCCAGCAGCCTGACTAGCGGGGGGGCGCCAGATACGCAGTATTTT
CDR3aa: CASSLTSGGAPDTQYF

j_gene: TRBJ2-5
v_gene: TRBV5-1
abundance: .
d_gene: TRBD1
CDR3nt: TGCGCCAGCAGCTGGACAGGGGGGGAGACCCAGTACTTC
CDR3aa: CASSWTGGETQYF

j_gene: TRBJ2-1
v_gene: TRBV7-9
abundance: .
d_gene: .
CDR3nt: TGTGCCAGCAGCTCCCTCTTAGAGCAGTTCTTC
CDR3aa: CASSSLLEQFF

j_gene: TRBJ2-6
v_gene: TRBV2
abundance: .
d_gene: .
CDR3nt: TGTGCCAGCGGGAGGCAGTACTCTGGGGCCAACGTCCTGACTTTC
CDR3aa: CASGRQYSGANVLTF

j_gene: TRBJ2-5
v_gene: TRBV11-2
abundance: .
d_gene: TRBD2
CDR3nt: TGTGCCAGCAGCTTAGATACTAGCGGGGGACTAACCGGGACCCAGTACTTC
CDR3aa: CASSLDTSGGLTGTQYF

j_gene: TRBJ2-6
v_gene: TRBV4-2
abundance: .
d_gene: TRBD2
CDR3nt: TGTGCCAGCAGCCAAGAAGGAGCGGGGGGCTACTCTGGGGCCAACGTCCTGACTTTC
CDR3aa: CASSQEGAGGYSGANVLTF